A selection of T cell receptor beta chains follows, all from one sample in a study of T-cell reconstitution after alpha-beta-depleted transplantation in children. TCRdb itself ran the PCR reads through MiXCR, one entry per CDR3 protein. The repertoire holds over 85,000 distinct CDR3 sequences, with 9% to 12% as singletons. The material was PBMCs from the stem cell graft donor, obtained from the stem cell graft. All receptors derive from a human donor who donated a stem cell graft to a child with acute lymphoblastic leukemia. The CDR3 runs from the conserved cysteine through the conserved F or W. The D gene is left open where the match is weak. Size is omitted from some rows. Given values are once, few, many or a class for expanded clones.

>few|TRBJ2-7|TRBV5-6|TRBD2
TGTGCCAGCAGCCCCCGCGGGGGGTCCTACGAGCAGTACTTC
CASSPRGGSYEQYF
>many|TRBJ2-1|TRBV4-3|.
TGCGCCAGCAGCCAAAGAGGAAGAAGTCCGAGTCTCAATGAGCAGTTCTTC
CASSQRGRSPSLNEQFF
>many|TRBJ2-6|TRBV29-1|.
TGCAGCGTTGAAGCCCCGGGCCAGATTGGCTCTGGGGCCAACGTCCTGACTTTC
CSVEAPGQIGSGANVLTF
>many|TRBJ1-5|TRBV29-1|TRBD1
TGCAGCGTTGAAGACGGGACAGGCAGCAATCAGCCCCAGCATTTT
CSVEDGTGSNQPQHF
>many|TRBJ1-6|TRBV20-1|TRBD1
TGCAGTGCTTTCGACAGGGGATCCTATAATTCACCCCTCCACTTT
CSAFDRGSYNSPLHF
>many|TRBJ2-5|TRBV20-1|.
TGCAGTGCTAGCGGTCAGATACAAGAGACCCAGTACTTC
CSASGQIQETQYF
>many|TRBJ1-5|TRBV12-3/TRBV12-4|.
TGTGCCAGCAGCTATGACGGCCACAATCAGCCCCAGCATTTT
CASSYDGHNQPQHF
>many|TRBJ1-5|TRBV30|.
TGTGCCTGGAGTGCCGACGGTTTAAGGGGGAATCAGCCCCAGCATTTT
CAWSADGLRGNQPQHF
>many|TRBJ2-5|TRBV6-6|TRBD2
TGTGCCAGCAGTCCAAGACTAGCGGGGAAAGAGACCCAGTACTTC
CASSPRLAGKETQYF
>many|TRBJ1-5|TRBV28|.
TGTGCCAGCAGGACGGGGTTGGGCAATCAGCCCCAGCATTTT
CASRTGLGNQPQHF
>many|TRBJ2-7|TRBV29-1|.
TGCAGCGCCTCAGGGGCTCGGTTGAACGAGCAGTACTTC
CSASGARLNEQYF
>.|TRBJ2-1|TRBV5-4|.
TGTGCCAGCCAAGGGGGGCGGGAGCAGTTCTTC
CASQGGREQFF
>many|TRBJ2-2|TRBV7-8|TRBD1
TGTGCCAGCAGCTTAGCGGGACAGGGTGTCGGGAACACCGGGGAGCTGTTTTTT
CASSLAGQGVGNTGELFF
>many|TRBJ2-7|TRBV29-1|.
TGCAGCGTTGTCGGCGCTGGTTATCGGACTACGTGGGAGCAGTACTTC
CSVVGAGYRTTWEQYF
>many|TRBJ2-1|TRBV24-1|TRBD1
TGTGCCACCAGTGATCGGTCGACCGGGACAGGCTCCTACAATGAGCAGTTCTTC
CATSDRSTGTGSYNEQFF
>many|TRBJ1-2|TRBV7-2|.
TGTGCCAGCAGTAGTAGCGGGGGCTATGGCTACACCTTC
CASSSSGGYGYTF
>many|TRBJ2-7|TRBV4-3|.
TGCGCCAGCAGCCAAGGCACGTCCCACATGGGTGAGCAGTACTTC
CASSQGTSHMGEQYF
>many|TRBJ2-2|TRBV7-8|.
TGTGCCAGCAGCTTATTCGGGGGACCCGAGGTTTCGGCCGGGGAGCTGTTTTTT
CASSLFGGPEVSAGELFF
>many|TRBJ1-5|TRBV20-1|.
TGCAGTGCGATAGAGGTTGGTCTAAATCAGCCCCAGCATTTT
CSAIEVGLNQPQHF
>many|TRBJ2-6|TRBV19|.
TGTGCCAGTAGTATTTCCCTGGGCTCTGGGGCCAACGTCCTGACTTTC
CASSISLGSGANVLTF
>many|TRBJ2-1|TRBV12-3/TRBV12-4|TRBD2
TGTGCCAGCAGCGGGACTAGCGGATACAATGAGCAGTTCTTC
CASSGTSGYNEQFF
>few|TRBJ1-6|TRBV4-2|.
TGTGCCAGCAGCCAAGATCGGGCGGGGAGTTCACCCCTCCACTTT
CASSQDRAGSSPLHF
>many|TRBJ1-1|TRBV12-3/TRBV12-4|TRBD1
TGTGCCAGCAGTCCGGACAGGGGGGCTGAAGCTTTCTTT
CASSPDRGAEAFF
>many|TRBJ2-5|TRBV12-3/TRBV12-4|.
TGTGCCAGCAGCCCCGGCCCGTCACAAGAGACCCAGTACTTC
CASSPGPSQETQYF
>many|TRBJ1-2|TRBV18|.
TGTGCCAGCTCATCACAGCAGACGCGGGATCGAGTAAATCTCGGCTACACCTTC
CASSSQQTRDRVNLGYTF
>many|TRBJ2-3|TRBV4-3|.
TGCGCCAGCAGCCAAGATTATAGGGAATGGGGCACAGATACGCAGTATTTT
CASSQDYREWGTDTQYF